The T cell receptor (beta chain) described here comes from a study of T cell responses to AZD1222 COVID-19 vaccine. Study findings and constraints: The donor cohort was predominantly white British with a female majority, and clonal diversity may have been underestimated. Receipt of two AZD1222 doses was followed by a rise in Spike-specific TCR breadth and depth.

Note on this clone: Antigen unknown.

Produced via immunoSEQ multiplex PCR; TCRdb's table is partial and in-frame only. The sample includes about 180,000 clones, around 89% seen only once; the top ten take roughly 27%. Trimming took off 1 base at V and 9 bases at J, with 19 bases between the two ends. The CDR3 totals 17 residues. The clonotype comes from an adult who received the AZD1222 COVID-19 vaccine. This sequence joins TRBV23-1 and TRBJ1-6; the D is unclear. Being an ORF, TRBV23-1 has a function that is uncertain. Sequenced here: peripheral blood, sampled 28 days after the second AZD1222 dose. The CDR3 DNA sequence: TGCGCCAGCAGTCAATGGGAAGGGCTCGCCCGGATTTCACCCCTCCACTTT. Protein product: CASSQWEGLARISPLHF.